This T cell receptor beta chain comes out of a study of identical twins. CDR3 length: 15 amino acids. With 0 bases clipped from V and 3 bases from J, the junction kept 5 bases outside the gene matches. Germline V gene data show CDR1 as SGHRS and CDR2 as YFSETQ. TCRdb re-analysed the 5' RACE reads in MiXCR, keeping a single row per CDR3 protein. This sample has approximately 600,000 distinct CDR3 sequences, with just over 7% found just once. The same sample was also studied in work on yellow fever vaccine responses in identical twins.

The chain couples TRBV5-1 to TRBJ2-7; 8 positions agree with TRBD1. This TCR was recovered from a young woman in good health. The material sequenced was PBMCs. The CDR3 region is CASSLEAGGYYEQYV. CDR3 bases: TGCGCCAGCAGCTTGGAAGCAGGGGGCTACTACGAGCAGTACGTC.